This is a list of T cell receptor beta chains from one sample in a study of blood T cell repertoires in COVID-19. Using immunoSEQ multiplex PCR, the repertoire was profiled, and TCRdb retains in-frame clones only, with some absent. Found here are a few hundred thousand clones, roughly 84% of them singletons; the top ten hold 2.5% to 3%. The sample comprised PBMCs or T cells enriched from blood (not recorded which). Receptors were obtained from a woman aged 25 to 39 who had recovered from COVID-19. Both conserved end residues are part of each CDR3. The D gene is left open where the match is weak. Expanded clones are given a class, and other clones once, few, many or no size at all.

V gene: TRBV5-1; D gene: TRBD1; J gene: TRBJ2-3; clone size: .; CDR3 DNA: TGCGCCAGCAGCTTAGGACAGGGGGTTGTAGATACGCAGTATTTT; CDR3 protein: CASSLGQGVVDTQYF
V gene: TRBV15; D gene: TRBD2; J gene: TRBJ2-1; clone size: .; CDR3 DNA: TGTGCCACCAGCAGAGATCTAGGGGAGGGCAATGAGCAGTTCTTC; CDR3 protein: CATSRDLGEGNEQFF
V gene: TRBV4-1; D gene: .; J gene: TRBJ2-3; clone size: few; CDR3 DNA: TGCGCCAGCAGCCATTCGGGGGAACGCACAGATACGCAGTATTTT; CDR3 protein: CASSHSGERTDTQYF
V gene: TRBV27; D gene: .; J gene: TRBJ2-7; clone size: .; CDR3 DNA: TGTGCCAGCAGTCCCCTCTGGGGGGAGAGGAAGCAGTACTTC; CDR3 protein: CASSPLWGERKQYF
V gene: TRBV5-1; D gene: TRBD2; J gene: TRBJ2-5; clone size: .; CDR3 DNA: TGCGCCAGCAGCCGGGGACTAACCGAAGGAGAGACCCAGTACTTC; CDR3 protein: CASSRGLTEGETQYF
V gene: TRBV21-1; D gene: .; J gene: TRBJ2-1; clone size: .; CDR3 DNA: TGTGCCAGCAGCTGTCTACCGGGACACGCTTCCTACAATGAGCAGTTCTTC; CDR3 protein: CASSCLPGHASYNEQFF
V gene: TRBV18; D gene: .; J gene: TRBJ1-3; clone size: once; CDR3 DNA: TGTGCCAGCTCACCACCTGGGACTTCTGGAAACACCATATATTTT; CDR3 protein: CASSPPGTSGNTIYF
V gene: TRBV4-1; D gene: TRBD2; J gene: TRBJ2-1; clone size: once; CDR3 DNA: TGCGCCAGCAGCCAAGATCCCTGGGCGGGGGGGAATGAGCAGTTCTTC; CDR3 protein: CASSQDPWAGGNEQFF
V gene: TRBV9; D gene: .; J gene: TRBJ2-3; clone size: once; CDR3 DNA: TGTGCCAGCAGCGTAGCCCCGGAGGGGGCGTCTATAGATACGCAGTATTTT; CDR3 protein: CASSVAPEGASIDTQYF
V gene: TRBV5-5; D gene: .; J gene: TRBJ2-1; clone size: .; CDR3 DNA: TGTGCCAGCAGCTTGGGACTATACAATGAGCAGTTCTTC; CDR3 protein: CASSLGLYNEQFF
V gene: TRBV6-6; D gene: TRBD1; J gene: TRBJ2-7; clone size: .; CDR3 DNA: TGTGCCAGCAGTGACGACGTGACAGGGGTCTACGAGCAGTACTTC; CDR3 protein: CASSDDVTGVYEQYF
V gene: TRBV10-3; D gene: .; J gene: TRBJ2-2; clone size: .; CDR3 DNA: TGTGCCGCATGGGACGGGAGCGGATCCGGGGAGCTGTTTTTT; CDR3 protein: CAAWDGSGSGELFF
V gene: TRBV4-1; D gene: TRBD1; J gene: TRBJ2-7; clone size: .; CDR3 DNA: TGCGCCAGCAGCCAAGTGGGACAGGGTCTCTACGAGCAGTACTTC; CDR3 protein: CASSQVGQGLYEQYF
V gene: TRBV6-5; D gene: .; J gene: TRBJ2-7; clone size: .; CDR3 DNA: TGTGCCAGCAGGCAGGGCAGCTCCTACGAGCAGTACTTC; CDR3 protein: CASRQGSSYEQYF
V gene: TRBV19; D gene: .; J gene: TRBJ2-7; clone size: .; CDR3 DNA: TGTGCCAGTAGTATAGCCGACGGATACGGGAGCTCCTACGAGCAGTACTTC; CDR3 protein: CASSIADGYGSSYEQYF
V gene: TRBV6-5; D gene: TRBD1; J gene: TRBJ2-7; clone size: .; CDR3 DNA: TGTGCCAGCAGTTCCTACAGGGGTTCCTACGAGCAGTACTTC; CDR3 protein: CASSSYRGSYEQYF
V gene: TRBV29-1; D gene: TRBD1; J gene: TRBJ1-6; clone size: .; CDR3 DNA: TGCAGCGTCGGAGCCCGGACAGGGCACAGTTTAAGCTCCTATAATTCACCCCTCCACTTT; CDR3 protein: CSVGARTGHSLSSYNSPLHF
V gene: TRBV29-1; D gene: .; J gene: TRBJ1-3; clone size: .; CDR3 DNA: TGCAGCGCCCTATTAATTAGCGTAAACACCATATATTTT; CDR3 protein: CSALLISVNTIYF
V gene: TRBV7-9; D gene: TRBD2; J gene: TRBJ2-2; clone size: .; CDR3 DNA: TGTGCCAGCAGCTCGAGCGGGGGGAGCGGGGAGCTGTTTTTT; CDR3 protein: CASSSSGGSGELFF
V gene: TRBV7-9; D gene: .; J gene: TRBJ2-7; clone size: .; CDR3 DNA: TGTGCCAGCAGCCCCCCGAAGCCTCCGTACGAGCAGTACTTC; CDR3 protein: CASSPPKPPYEQYF
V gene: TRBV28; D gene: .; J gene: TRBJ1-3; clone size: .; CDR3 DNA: TGTGCCAGCAGTTTACTGTCTGGAAACACCATATATTTT; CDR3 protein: CASSLLSGNTIYF
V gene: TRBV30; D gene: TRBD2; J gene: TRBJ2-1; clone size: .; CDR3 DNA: TGTGCCTGGAGTCTAACTAGCGGGGTCTACAATGAGCAGTTCTTC; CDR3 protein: CAWSLTSGVYNEQFF
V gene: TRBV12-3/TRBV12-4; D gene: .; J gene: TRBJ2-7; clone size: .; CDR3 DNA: TGTGCCAGCAGTTCCGGGGTAGCGGCCGAGCAGTACTTC; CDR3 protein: CASSSGVAAEQYF
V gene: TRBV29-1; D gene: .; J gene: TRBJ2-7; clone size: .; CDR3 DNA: TGCAGCGTGCCCCCGCGGGTGGGTAGCGGCGGGACCTACGAGCAGTACTTC; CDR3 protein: CSVPPRVGSGGTYEQYF
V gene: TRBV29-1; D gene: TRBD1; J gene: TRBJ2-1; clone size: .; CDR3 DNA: TGCAGCGTTGGACAGGGGTTTAATGAGCAGTTCTTC; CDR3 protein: CSVGQGFNEQFF
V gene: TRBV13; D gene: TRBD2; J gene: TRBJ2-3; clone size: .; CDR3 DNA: TGTGCCAGCAGCTCACTAGCGGTTTATACGCAGTATTTT; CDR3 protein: CASSSLAVYTQYF
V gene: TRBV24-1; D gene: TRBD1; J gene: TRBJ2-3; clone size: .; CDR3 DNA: TGTGCCACCAGTGGGGACAGCCCTAGCACAGATACGCAGTATTTT; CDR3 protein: CATSGDSPSTDTQYF
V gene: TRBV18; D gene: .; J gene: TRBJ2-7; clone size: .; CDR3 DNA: TGTGCCAGCTCACCACCGGGGCAGGGTGGCTACGAGCAGTACTTC; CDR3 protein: CASSPPGQGGYEQYF
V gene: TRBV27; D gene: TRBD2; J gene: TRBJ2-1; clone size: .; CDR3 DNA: TGTGCCAGCAGTTTGTTCGGCGGGAGTAGTTCCTACAATGAGCAGTTCTTC; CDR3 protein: CASSLFGGSSSYNEQFF
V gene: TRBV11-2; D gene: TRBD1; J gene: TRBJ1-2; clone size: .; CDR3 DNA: TGTGCCAGCAGCTTAGGAGGGGGCGCCGGCTATGGCTACACCTTC; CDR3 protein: CASSLGGGAGYGYTF
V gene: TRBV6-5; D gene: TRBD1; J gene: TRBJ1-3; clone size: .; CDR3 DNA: TGTGCCAGCACTCCCAACAGGGGACCTGGAAACACCATATATTTT; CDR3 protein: CASTPNRGPGNTIYF
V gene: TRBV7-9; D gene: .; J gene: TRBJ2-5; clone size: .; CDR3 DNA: TGTGCCAGCAGCAGGGGTACGCGAGAGACCCAGTACTTC; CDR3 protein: CASSRGTRETQYF
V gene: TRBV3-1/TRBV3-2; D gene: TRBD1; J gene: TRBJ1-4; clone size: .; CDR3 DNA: TGTGCCAGCAGCCAAGATGGGCAGGGGGAAAACGAAAAACTGTTTTTT; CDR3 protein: CASSQDGQGENEKLFF
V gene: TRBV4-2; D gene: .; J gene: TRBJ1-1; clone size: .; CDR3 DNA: TGTGCCAGCAGCCAAGGCCGGGACTTTCCTTTACCGAACACTGAAGCTTTCTTT; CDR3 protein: CASSQGRDFPLPNTEAFF
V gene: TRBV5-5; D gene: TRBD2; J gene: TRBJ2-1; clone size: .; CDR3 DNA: TGTGCCAGCAGCTTTAGACTAGCGCTATACAATGAGCAGTTCTTC; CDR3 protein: CASSFRLALYNEQFF
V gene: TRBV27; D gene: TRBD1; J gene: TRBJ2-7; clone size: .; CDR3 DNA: TGTGCCAGCAGTAGGGACAGGTCCTACGAGCAGTACTTC; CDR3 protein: CASSRDRSYEQYF
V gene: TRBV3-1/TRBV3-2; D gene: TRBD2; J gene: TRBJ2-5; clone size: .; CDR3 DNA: TGTGCCAGCAGCCCACTAGCGATACCCCAAGAGACCCAGTACTTC; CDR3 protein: CASSPLAIPQETQYF
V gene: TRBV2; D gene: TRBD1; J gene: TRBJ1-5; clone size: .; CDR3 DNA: TGTGCCGTCGGGACAGGGAATCAGCCCCAGCATTTT; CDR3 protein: CAVGTGNQPQHF
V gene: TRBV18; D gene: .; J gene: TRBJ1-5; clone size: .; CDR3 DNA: TGTGCCAGCTCACCAGGAGCAGGGGAGCCCCAGCATTTT; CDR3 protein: CASSPGAGEPQHF
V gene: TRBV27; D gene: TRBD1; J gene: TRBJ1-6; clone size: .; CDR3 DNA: TGTGCCAGCAGTGAGGGGACAGGGAATTCACCCCTCCACTTT; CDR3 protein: CASSEGTGNSPLHF
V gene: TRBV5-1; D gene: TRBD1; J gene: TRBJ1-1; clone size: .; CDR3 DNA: TGCGCCAGCAGCTTGGCCGGACAGGTGAACACTGAAGCTTTCTTT; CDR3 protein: CASSLAGQVNTEAFF
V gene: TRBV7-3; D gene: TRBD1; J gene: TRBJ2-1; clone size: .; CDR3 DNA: TGTGCCAGCAGCCCTGCTGGGACAGGCACTGAGCAGTTCTTC; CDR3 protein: CASSPAGTGTEQFF
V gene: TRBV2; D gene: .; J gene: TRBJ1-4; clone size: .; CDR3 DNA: TGTGCCAGCCATCGCGGAAATGAAAAACTGTTTTTT; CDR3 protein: CASHRGNEKLFF
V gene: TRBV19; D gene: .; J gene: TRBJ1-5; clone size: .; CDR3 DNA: TGTGCCAGTAATCGTGGGCAGGGCCCCAATCAGCCCCAGCATTTT; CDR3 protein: CASNRGQGPNQPQHF
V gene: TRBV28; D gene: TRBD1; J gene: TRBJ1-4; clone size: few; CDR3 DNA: TGTGCCAGCAGTTTCGGGGACAGAGCTAATGAAAAACTGTTTTTT; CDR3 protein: CASSFGDRANEKLFF
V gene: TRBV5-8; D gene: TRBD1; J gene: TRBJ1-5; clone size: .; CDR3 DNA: TGTGCCAGCAGCCCTGGGACAGTCAATCAGCCCCAGCATTTT; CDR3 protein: CASSPGTVNQPQHF
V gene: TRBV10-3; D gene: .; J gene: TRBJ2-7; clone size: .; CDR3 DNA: TGTGCCATCAGTGGGCTAGGGGACTACGAGCAGTACTTC; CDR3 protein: CAISGLGDYEQYF
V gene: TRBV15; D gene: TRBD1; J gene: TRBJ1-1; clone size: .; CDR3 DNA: TGTGCCACCAGCGGCGACAGGGTCACTGAAGCTTTCTTT; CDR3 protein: CATSGDRVTEAFF
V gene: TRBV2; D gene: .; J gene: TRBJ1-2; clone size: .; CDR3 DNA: TGTGCCAGCAGTCAAGTGGGGCAGGCTTTATATGGCTACACCTTC; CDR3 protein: CASSQVGQALYGYTF
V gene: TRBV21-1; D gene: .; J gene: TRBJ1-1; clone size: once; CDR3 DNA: TGTGCCAGCAGCAAAGTCCGCAAAATTGGGGCGAACACTGAAGCTTTCTTT; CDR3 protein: CASSKVRKIGANTEAFF
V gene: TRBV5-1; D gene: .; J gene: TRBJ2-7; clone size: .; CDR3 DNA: TGCGCCAGTAAACGGGACAACTCCTACGAGCAGTACTTC; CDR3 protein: CASKRDNSYEQYF
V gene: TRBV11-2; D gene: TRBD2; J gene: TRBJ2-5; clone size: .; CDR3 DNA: TGTGCCAGCAGCTTACGGGGGGGGTTCCAAGAGACCCAGTACTTC; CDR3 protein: CASSLRGGFQETQYF
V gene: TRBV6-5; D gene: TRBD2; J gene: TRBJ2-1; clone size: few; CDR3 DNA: TGTGCCAGCAGGGCAGCGGGGGGCCGAGCACATGAGCAGTTCTTC; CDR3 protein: CASRAAGGRAHEQFF
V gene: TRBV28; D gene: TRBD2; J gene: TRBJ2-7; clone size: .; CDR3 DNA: TGTGCCAGCGGCGGGAGCTTGGACGAGCAGTACTTC; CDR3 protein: CASGGSLDEQYF
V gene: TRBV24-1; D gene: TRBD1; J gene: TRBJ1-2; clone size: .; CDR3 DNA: TGTGCCACCACCGGGACAGGGGCAGGTGGCTACACCTTC; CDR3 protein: CATTGTGAGGYTF
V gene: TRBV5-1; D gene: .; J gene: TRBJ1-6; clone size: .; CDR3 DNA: TGCGCCAGCAGCCCCGACGGGAGCTCCTATAATTCACCCCTCCACTTT; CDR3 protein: CASSPDGSSYNSPLHF
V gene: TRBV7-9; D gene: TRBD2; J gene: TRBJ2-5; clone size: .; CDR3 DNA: TGTGCCAGCAGCTTATGGCTAGCGGGGGAAGAGACCCAGTACTTC; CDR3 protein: CASSLWLAGEETQYF
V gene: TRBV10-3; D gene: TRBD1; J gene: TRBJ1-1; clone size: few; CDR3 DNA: TGTGCCATCAGTGTGGCAGGGGGCCATACTGAAGCTTTCTTT; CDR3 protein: CAISVAGGHTEAFF
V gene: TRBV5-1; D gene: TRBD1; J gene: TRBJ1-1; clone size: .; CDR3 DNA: TGCGCCAGCAGCCCTAACCCGACAGGGACCGAAAGTGTCGCTGAAGCTTTCTTT; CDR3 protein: CASSPNPTGTESVAEAFF
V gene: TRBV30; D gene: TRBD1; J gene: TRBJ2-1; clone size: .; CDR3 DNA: TGTGCCTGGAGTCTTGACAGGGCGAGGAATGAGCAGTTCTTC; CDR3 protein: CAWSLDRARNEQFF